Shown below are 20 T cell receptor beta chains from a single sample sequenced in a study of cytomegalovirus exposure and HLA in healthy donors. It was with 60 Vbeta and 13 Jbeta primers that the PCR ran. Data came from immunoSEQ multiplex PCR; TCRdb stores just in-frame clones and leaves some out. This table holds 95,000 to 100,000 clones, around 80% found once. The specimen was PBMCs. These receptors were taken from a woman between 55 and 75 years old in good health and CMV-seronegative.

The chain carries TRBV15 and TRBJ2-3; possibly TRBD1 for D (6 bases). V dropped 7 bases and J dropped 0 bases, with 11 bases sitting between them. Looked up from germline, CDR1 is LNHNV and CDR2 is YYDKDF (reference sequence). There are 14 residues in the CDR3. In nucleotides, the CDR3 is TGTGCCACCAAGATCGGACAGAGCACAGATACGCAGTATTTT. This codes for CATKIGQSTDTQYF.

The chain carries TRBV7-9 and TRBJ1-5, with 9 bases fitting TRBD1. This CDR3 region has 15 residues. The V gene end was trimmed by 5 bases and the J gene end by 4 bases; junction bases not matched to a gene: 6. Germline-derived CDR1 and CDR2 are SEHNR and FQNEAQ (reference sequence). CDR3 protein: CASSPGQGTNQPQHF. The DNA of the CDR3 is TGTGCCAGCAGCCCTGGACAGGGGACTAATCAGCCCCAGCATTTT.

This clone was seen only a few times. The J gene is TRBJ2-7, the V gene TRBV20-1, with D perhaps matching TRBD2 (6 bases). CDR1 and CDR2 (germline): DFQATT, SNEGSKA (reference sequence). This CDR3 has 11 amino acids. Trimming removed 1 base at V and 5 bases at J, with 6 bases between. CDR3 sequence reads: CSARGGDEQYF. The CDR3 DNA sequence: TGCAGTGCTAGAGGGGGGGACGAGCAGTACTTC.

The chain links TRBV28 to TRBJ1-2; D might be TRBD1 (5 bases). The ends were cut back, 6 bases at V and 3 bases at J, with 17 bases in the middle. The CDR3 is made up of 15 amino acids. Germline CDR1 is MDHEN and CDR2 is SYDVKM. CDR3 nucleotides: TGTGCCAGCAGGGGGCCCACGGACACCTACTATGGCTACACCTTC. As protein: CASRGPTDTYYGYTF.

V and J are TRBV5-4 and TRBJ2-5; 14 bases agree with TRBD2. The J segment lost 4 bases and the V segment lost 4 bases, leaving 9 bases of the junction unmatched. Germline V gene sequence: CDR1 SGHNT, CDR2 YYREEE (reference sequence). The CDR3 totals 17 residues. CDR3: CASSPGTSGSFRETQYF. The CDR3 DNA reads as TGTGCCAGCAGCCCGGGGACTAGCGGGAGCTTTCGAGAGACCCAGTACTTC.

CDR3 region: CASSDSLASYNEQFF. In DNA, the CDR3 is TGTGCCAGCAGTGACTCACTAGCTTCCTACAATGAGCAGTTCTTC. This chain links TRBV6-4 with TRBJ2-1; the D gene is possibly TRBD2 (6 bases). Trimming stripped 0 bases from V and 1 base from J, with 7 bases between. The V gene's germline CDR1 is MRHNA and CDR2 SNTAGT. The CDR3 extends over 15 amino acids.

V and J are TRBV7-9 and TRBJ2-5; D is unclear. Germline V lookup: CDR1 SEHNR, CDR2 FQNEAQ (reference sequence). With 3 bases removed from V and 0 bases from J, the gap between germline ends came to 5 bases. This CDR3 is built from 13 residues. The CDR3 spells CASSFGYQETQYF. Written as DNA, the CDR3 is TGTGCCAGCAGCTTCGGGTACCAAGAGACCCAGTACTTC.

The V and J genes are TRBV10-3 and TRBJ1-1; possibly TRBD1 for D (6 bases). Germline V gene data show CDR1 as ENHRY and CDR2 as SYGVKD. The CDR3 runs 16 residues. V lost 6 bases and J lost 1, with 18 bases in between. The CDR3 DNA reads as TGTGCCATCAGGGAACAGGGAAGGCTGGAGAACACTGAAGCTTTCTTT. Translating gives CAIREQGRLENTEAFF.

The chain combines TRBV25-1 with TRBJ2-3; the D is unclear. Deletions cut 3 bases from V and 6 bases from J, with 16 bases between. The CDR3 spans 15 residues. Germline V gene data show CDR1 as MGHDK and CDR2 as SYGVNS. For the CDR3, the DNA is TGTGCCAGCAGTGATGTTGCCGATAGCCCTGATACGCAGTATTTT. Encoded protein: CASSDVADSPDTQYF.

V usage is TRBV9 and J usage is TRBJ2-3, with 11 bases aligning to TRBD2. The CDR3 is made up of 20 amino acids. V dropped 3 bases and J dropped 0; count of bases not matched to a gene: 15. CDR1 SGDLS and CDR2 YYNGEE come from the germline V gene. CDR3 in DNA: TGTGCCAGCAGCGCCCGACTAGCGGGGCTCCTCCCCACTAGCACAGATACGCAGTATTTT. Amino acids: CASSARLAGLLPTSTDTQYF.

The table lists this clone with a count of one. This chain connects TRBV28 to TRBJ1-4, with TRBD1 as a possible D gene (6 bases). Germline V gene data show CDR1 as MDHEN and CDR2 as SYDVKM. The CDR3 covers 14 residues. V lost 6 bases to trimming and J lost 6 bases, with 14 bases between them. The CDR3 nucleotides read TGTGCCAGCAGGTTACAGGGTCTTGATGAAAAACTGTTTTTT. Its protein is CASRLQGLDEKLFF. Variable domain in full (rest from reference TRBV28 and TRBJ1-4): DVKVTQSSRYLVKRTGEKVFLECVQDMDHENMFWYRQDPGLGLRLIYFSYDVKMKEKGDIPEGYSVSREKKERFSLILESASTNQTSMYLCASRLQGLDEKLFFGSGTQLSVL.

The V gene is TRBV5-4, the J gene TRBJ1-1, with D perhaps TRBD1 (6 bases). The CDR3 has 12 residues. In germline, CDR1 is SGHNT, CDR2 YYREEE (reference sequence). V lost 5 bases to trimming and J lost 5 bases, with 10 bases between them. CDR3 DNA sequence: TGTGCCAGCAGGGAGGGGGGGACTGAAGCTTTCTTT. Translation: CASREGGTEAFF.

This clone was counted between two and nine times. The chain uses TRBV5-4 and TRBJ2-7; TRBD2 matches 10 bases. J lost 2 bases, V lost 4 bases, and 6 bases had no gene match. The CDR3 loop spans 15 amino acids. Germline V gene sequence: CDR1 SGHNT, CDR2 YYREEE (reference sequence). In DNA, the CDR3 is TGTGCCAGCAGCCCTCTAGCGGGGGCCACCTACGAGCAGTACTTC. Protein product: CASSPLAGATYEQYF.

The chain uses TRBV6-5 and TRBJ2-4; 7 bases line up with TRBD2. The CDR3 length is 13 residues. V trimming: 5 bases; J trimming: 3 bases; junction bases outside the gene matches: 1. The germline CDR1 and CDR2 sequences are MNHEY and SVGAGI. CDR3 protein: CASSPGGKNIQYF. For the CDR3, the DNA is TGTGCCAGCAGTCCGGGGGGCAAAAACATTCAGTACTTC.

The genes are TRBV6-6 and TRBJ1-1; D is undetermined. The V and J ends lost 11 bases and 3 bases respectively, with 16 bases between them. CDR1 and CDR2 (germline): MNHNY, SVGAGI (reference sequence). This CDR3 comprises 13 residues. The CDR3 region has the DNA TGTGCCGCTCGGCGGGGTATAGACACTGAAGCTTTCTTT. Translating gives CAARRGIDTEAFF.

This sequence joins TRBV19 and TRBJ2-7; 9 nucleotides align to TRBD1. This CDR3 comprises 15 residues. Germline loops: CDR1 LNHDA, CDR2 SQIVND (reference sequence). V was clipped by 6 bases and J by 6 bases; unmatched bases: 12. This CDR3 is CASSAPGQGLGEQYF. The DNA of the CDR3 is TGTGCCAGTAGCGCTCCGGGACAGGGTCTAGGCGAGCAGTACTTC. The full variable domain, its missing parts supplied by reference TRBV19 and TRBJ2-7, is DGGITQSPKYLFRKEGQNVTLSCEQNLNHDAMYWYRQDPGQGLRLIYYSQIVNDFQKGDIAEGYSVSREKKESFPLTVTSAQKNPTAFYLCASSAPGQGLGEQYFGPGTRLTVT.

V and J are TRBV10-1 and TRBJ2-7; 8 bases fit TRBD2. Germline assignment: CDR1 WNHNN and CDR2 SYGVQD (reference sequence). Trimming took 8 bases from V and 5 from J; bases not matched to a gene: 8. This CDR3 spans 13 amino acids. CDR3 in amino acids: CASSQRESDEQYF. The CDR3 coding sequence is TGCGCCAGCTCACAGCGGGAGTCGGACGAGCAGTACTTC.

The rearrangement uses TRBV5-6 and TRBJ1-1; D not resolved. Germline CDR1 reads SGHDT; CDR2 reads YYEEEE. The CDR3 consists of 13 residues. V lost 2 bases and J 4 bases, leaving 9 bases between the germline ends. For the CDR3, the DNA is TGTGCCAGCAGCTTTGTGGGGAGCACTGAAGCTTTCTTT. Amino acid sequence: CASSFVGSTEAFF.

V and J are TRBV19 and TRBJ1-2; 10 nucleotides align to TRBD1. Losses at the gene ends were 3 bases for V and 0 bases for J; bases not matched to a gene: 7. The length of the CDR3 is 17 residues. The germline V gene encodes CDR1 LNHDA and CDR2 SQIVND (reference sequence). CDR3 sequence: CASSIGDRGEANYGYTF. CDR3 nucleotide sequence: TGTGCCAGTAGTATTGGGGACAGGGGCGAAGCTAACTATGGCTACACCTTC. Complete variable domain (other parts from reference TRBV19 and TRBJ1-2): DGGITQSPKYLFRKEGQNVTLSCEQNLNHDAMYWYRQDPGQGLRLIYYSQIVNDFQKGDIAEGYSVSREKKESFPLTVTSAQKNPTAFYLCASSIGDRGEANYGYTFGSGTRLTVV.

The genes are TRBV19 and TRBJ1-4; D gene uncertain. Germline V gene lookup returns CDR1 LNHDA and CDR2 SQIVND (reference sequence). V gave up 5 bases and J gave up 0 bases, with 16 bases separating them. This CDR3 has 17 residues. The CDR3 DNA follows: TGTGCCAGTAGTCATATGGGCGACGGCTCAACTAATGAAAAACTGTTTTTT. As protein: CASSHMGDGSTNEKLFF.